A selection of T cell receptor beta chains follows, all from one sample in a study of T cells in tuberculosis. Assay used: immunoSEQ multiplex PCR; TCRdb lists only in-frame clones, some missing. The repertoire has 25,000 to 35,000 clones, nearly 97% of them found once; the top ten carry roughly 2.5%. Sequenced sample: PBMCs. These receptors all come from a donor aged 10-35 years with latent tuberculosis or without tuberculosis infection. Each CDR3 is given with its conserved first and last residue. Fields, in order: V gene, D gene, J gene, CDR3 DNA, CDR3 protein. A D gene is named only where the DNA matches it firmly.

V: TRBV7-9
D: NA
J: TRBJ1-1
DNA: TGTGCCAGCAGCTCTTACGGGGGGGAGGAATTGAACACTGAAGCTTTCTTT
CDR3: CASSSYGGEELNTEAFF

V: TRBV10-3
D: TRBD2
J: TRBJ2-7
DNA: TGTGCCATCAGTGGGGGACTAGTAGACGAGCAGTACTTC
CDR3: CAISGGLVDEQYF

V: TRBV7-8
D: NA
J: TRBJ2-7
DNA: TGTGCCAGCAGCTTAGACCCGGGGGGCTGGGAGCAGTACTTC
CDR3: CASSLDPGGWEQYF

V: TRBV18
D: TRBD1
J: TRBJ1-5
DNA: TGTGCCAGCTCACCTCGGCAGGGGGATAGCAATCAGCCCCAGCATTTT
CDR3: CASSPRQGDSNQPQHF

V: TRBV7-3
D: TRBD2
J: TRBJ2-1
DNA: TGTGCCAGCAGCTTAACCGGGGGTCTAGCGGGAGTATGGAATGAGCAGTTCTTC
CDR3: CASSLTGGLAGVWNEQFF

V: TRBV2
D: NA
J: TRBJ1-2
DNA: TGTGCCAGCAGTGTTCACCCCCAAACGGGTGGCTACACCTTC
CDR3: CASSVHPQTGGYTF

V: TRBV4-1
D: NA
J: TRBJ2-5
DNA: TGCGCCAGCAGCCAAGTAGTTTTGCAGGAATTTTTGTACCAAGAGACCCAGTACTTC
CDR3: CASSQVVLQEFLYQETQYF

V: TRBV7-9
D: NA
J: TRBJ1-3
DNA: TGTGCCAGCAGCCCGACGGGAGGTGACACCATATATTTT
CDR3: CASSPTGGDTIYF

V: TRBV5-1
D: TRBD2
J: TRBJ2-7
DNA: TGCGCCAGCAGCTTCCGACTAGCGCGGTCCTACGAGCAGTACTTC
CDR3: CASSFRLARSYEQYF

V: TRBV11-2
D: TRBD2
J: TRBJ2-7
DNA: TGTGCCAGCAGCTGGGGCGGCGGGGGGGCCTACGAGCAGTACTTC
CDR3: CASSWGGGGAYEQYF